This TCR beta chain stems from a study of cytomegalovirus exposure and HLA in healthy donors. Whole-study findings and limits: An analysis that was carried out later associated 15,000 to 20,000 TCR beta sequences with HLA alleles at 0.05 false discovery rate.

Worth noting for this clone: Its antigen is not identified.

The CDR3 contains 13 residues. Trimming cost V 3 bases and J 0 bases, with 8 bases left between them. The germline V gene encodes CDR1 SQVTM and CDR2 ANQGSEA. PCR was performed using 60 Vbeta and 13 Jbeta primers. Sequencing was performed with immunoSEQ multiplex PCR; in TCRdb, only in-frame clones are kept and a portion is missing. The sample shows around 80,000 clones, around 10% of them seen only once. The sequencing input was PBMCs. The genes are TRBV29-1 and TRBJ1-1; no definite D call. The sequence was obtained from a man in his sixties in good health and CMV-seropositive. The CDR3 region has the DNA TGCAGCGTTGAGGTAACAGTGAACACTGAAGCTTTCTTT. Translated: CSVEVTVNTEAFF.